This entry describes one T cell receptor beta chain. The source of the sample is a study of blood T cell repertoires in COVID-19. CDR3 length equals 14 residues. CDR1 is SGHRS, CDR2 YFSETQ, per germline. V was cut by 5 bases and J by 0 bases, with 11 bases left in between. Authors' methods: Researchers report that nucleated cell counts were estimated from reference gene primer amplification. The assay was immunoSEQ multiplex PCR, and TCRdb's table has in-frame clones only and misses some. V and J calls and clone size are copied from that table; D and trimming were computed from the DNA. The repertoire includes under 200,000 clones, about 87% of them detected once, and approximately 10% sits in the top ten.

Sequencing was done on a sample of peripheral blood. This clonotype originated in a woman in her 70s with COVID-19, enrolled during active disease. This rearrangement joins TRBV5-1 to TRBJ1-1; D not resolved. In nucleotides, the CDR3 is TGCGCCAGCAGACTTGACGGGATGAACACTGAAGCTTTCTTT. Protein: CASRLDGMNTEAFF.